This T cell receptor beta chain was captured in a study of spatial heterogeneity in lung cancer. This clonotype was found many times. TCRdb re-called the 5' RACE reads through MiXCR, storing one row per CDR3 protein. The sample shows under 30,000 distinct CDR3 sequences, 6% of them seen only once. Sample time point: blood at routine non-recurrence follow-up after resection. Whole RNA was taken from tumor, nontumor lung or frozen PBMC; it was then sequenced unsorted. The CDR3 runs 15 residues. Trimming cost V 4 bases and J 7 bases; bases outside gene matches: 6. The germline V gene has CDR1 SGHNT and CDR2 YYREEE (reference sequence).

The input for sequencing was PBMCs, taken at follow-up. J is TRBJ1-6 and V is TRBV5-4; 9 positions match TRBD1. The clonotype was recovered from a male donor with early-stage non-small cell lung cancer. CDR3 sequence reads: CASSLDRGANSPLHF. The CDR3 nucleotides read TGTGCCAGCAGCCTGGACAGGGGTGCAAATTCACCCCTCCACTTT. The variable domain in full, completed from reference TRBV5-4 and TRBJ1-6, reads ETGVTQSPTHLIKTRGQQVTLRCSSQSGHNTVSWYQQALGQGPQFIFQYYREEENGRGNFPPRFSGLQFPNYSSELNVNALELDDSALYLCASSLDRGANSPLHFGNGTRLTVT.